The entry below gives a single T cell receptor beta chain sequence along with its context. Its antigen remains unknown. The entry originates in a study of T cells expressing NK-cell markers. About the research overall: In the group of eight sequenced donors, seven were HCMV-seropositive and one was seronegative. General study points: The study left the HCMV specificity of expanded NKG2C+ T cell clones unresolved.

TCRdb reprocessed the 5' RACE reads and keeps a single row for each CDR3 protein, giving no DNA. There are about 460,000 distinct CDR3 sequences in the sample, with approximately 1.4% held by the top ten. The CDR3 consists of 14 residues. Germline CDR1 reads ENHRY; CDR2 reads SYGVKD. Sequences were obtained from blood T cells: a sorted CD56 or NKG2C T cell subset, CD4+ or CD8+ T cells, or bulk PBMC T cells (not recorded which). This chain links TRBV10-3 with TRBJ2-3; the TCRdb D gene call, TRBD1, has no DNA to confirm it. The sequence came from a woman aged 45 to 65 in good health. CDR3 protein: CAIGWDRSTDTQYF.